The source of this T cell receptor (beta chain) is a study of T-cell memory formation after mild COVID-19. Study observations and caveats: Pre-infection memory carried some responding clones, suggesting that cross-reactive memory joined. Clones contracting over day 15 to 85 were CD4/CD8 balanced, with later expanders leaning CD4+.

TCRdb reanalysed the 5' RACE reads using MiXCR and keeps one entry per CDR3 protein. The sample yields 250,000 or so distinct CDR3 sequences, 7.5% to 10% seen once. At least ten counts were recorded for this clonotype. Its antigen is still unknown. CDR3 length: 14 amino acids. Trimming took off 2 bases at V and 1 base at J, with 6 bases between the two ends. Germline V gene data show CDR1 as SGHAT and CDR2 as FQNNGV. This TCR came from a man between 18 and 35 years old who had mild COVID-19 (a few samples of this study predate the infection). Cell type and time point are not known. The rearrangement links TRBV11-2 to TRBJ2-1, with D unclear. The specimen was PBMCs or a T cell subset sorted from them (not recorded which). CDR3 sequence (DNA): TGTGCCAGCAGCTTATTAGAATCCTACAATGAGCAGTTCTTC. Translated, it gives CASSLLESYNEQFF.